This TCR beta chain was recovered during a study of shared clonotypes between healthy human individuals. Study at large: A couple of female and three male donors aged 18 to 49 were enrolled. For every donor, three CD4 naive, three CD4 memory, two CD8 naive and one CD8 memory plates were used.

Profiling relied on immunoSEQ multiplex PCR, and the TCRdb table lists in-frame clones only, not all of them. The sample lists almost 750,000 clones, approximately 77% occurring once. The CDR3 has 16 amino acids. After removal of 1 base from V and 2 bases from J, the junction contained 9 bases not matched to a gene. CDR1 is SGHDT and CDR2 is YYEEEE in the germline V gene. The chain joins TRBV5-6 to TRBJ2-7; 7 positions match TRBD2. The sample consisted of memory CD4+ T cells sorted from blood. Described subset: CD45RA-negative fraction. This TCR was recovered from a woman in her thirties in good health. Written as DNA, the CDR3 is TGTGCCAGCAGCTTGTATAGGGGAGGGATCCCCTACGAGCAGTACTTC. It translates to CASSLYRGGIPYEQYF.